Listed below are T cell receptor beta chains from one sample, sequenced in a study of T cell responses to AZD1222 COVID-19 vaccine. Produced via immunoSEQ multiplex PCR; TCRdb's table is partial and in-frame only. The table records 120,000 or so clones, 87% of them present only once. Source: peripheral blood, taken on day 0 of AZD1222 vaccination. All receptors come from an adult in good health. Each CDR3 is given with its conserved first and last residue. D genes are given only for firm matches. Clone size appears in some rows only: once, few, many, or a class for an expanded clone.

J: TRBJ1-1; size: once; D: -; V: TRBV30; CDR3: CAWRPQTMNTEAFF; DNA: TGTGCCTGGAGGCCACAGACTATGAACACTGAAGCTTTCTTT
J: TRBJ2-1; size: -; D: -; V: TRBV27; CDR3: CASRPGWPGNEQFF; DNA: TGTGCCAGCCGTCCGGGTTGGCCCGGCAATGAGCAGTTCTTC
J: TRBJ1-6; size: once; D: -; V: TRBV5-4; CDR3: CASRVDSANSPLHF; DNA: TGTGCCAGCAGAGTCGACAGCGCTAATTCACCCCTCCACTTT
J: TRBJ2-3; size: -; D: TRBD1; V: TRBV6-4; CDR3: CASSRDREADTQYF; DNA: TGTGCCAGCAGCCGGGACAGAGAAGCAGATACGCAGTATTTT
J: TRBJ2-2; size: -; D: TRBD2; V: TRBV19; CDR3: CASRGLAGNTGELFF; DNA: TGTGCCAGTAGGGGACTAGCGGGGAACACCGGGGAGCTGTTTTTT
J: TRBJ2-7; size: few; D: TRBD2; V: TRBV29-1; CDR3: CSVEEASGAGTYEQYF; DNA: TGCAGCGTTGAAGAGGCTAGCGGGGCCGGGACCTACGAGCAGTACTTC
J: TRBJ2-5; size: -; D: -; V: TRBV4-2; CDR3: CASSQIQGGEETQYF; DNA: TGTGCCAGCAGCCAAATTCAGGGGGGGGAAGAGACCCAGTACTTC
J: TRBJ2-7; size: -; D: TRBD1; V: TRBV5-1; CDR3: CASSLGQGAAEQYF; DNA: TGCGCCAGCAGCTTGGGGCAGGGGGCCGCCGAGCAGTACTTC
J: TRBJ2-7; size: -; D: -; V: TRBV4-1; CDR3: CASSQTGWAAPGSSYEQYF; DNA: TGCGCCAGCAGCCAGACGGGATGGGCAGCGCCGGGAAGCTCCTACGAGCAGTACTTC
J: TRBJ2-5; size: -; D: -; V: TRBV7-2; CDR3: CASSFEGRETQYF; DNA: TGTGCCAGCAGCTTTGAGGGAAGAGAGACCCAGTACTTC
J: TRBJ2-1; size: -; D: -; V: TRBV7-2; CDR3: CASSLIRGSNEQFF; DNA: TGTGCCAGCAGCTTAATTCGCGGGTCCAATGAGCAGTTCTTC
J: TRBJ2-7; size: -; D: TRBD2; V: TRBV4-1; CDR3: CASSQAPGGEQYF; DNA: TGCGCCAGCAGCCAAGCCCCGGGGGGGGAGCAGTACTTC
J: TRBJ2-2; size: once; D: TRBD1; V: TRBV20-1; CDR3: CSASAGGQRRKGELFF; DNA: TGCAGTGCTAGTGCAGGGGGCCAGAGACGTAAGGGGGAGCTGTTTTTT
J: TRBJ2-7; size: -; D: -; V: TRBV27; CDR3: CASSSGLNFYEQYF; DNA: TGTGCCAGCAGTTCCGGACTAAATTTCTACGAGCAGTACTTC
J: TRBJ2-5; size: few; D: -; V: TRBV15; CDR3: CATSGQGQETQYF; DNA: TGTGCCACCAGCGGGCAGGGCCAAGAGACCCAGTACTTC
J: TRBJ1-6; size: -; D: -; V: TRBV12-3/TRBV12-4; CDR3: CASSLKYNSPLHF; DNA: TGTGCCAGCAGTTTAAAGTATAATTCACCCCTCCACTTT
J: TRBJ2-7; size: -; D: -; V: TRBV19; CDR3: CASSILQGEQYF; DNA: TGTGCCAGTAGTATTCTACAGGGCGAGCAGTACTTC